This T cell receptor (beta chain) was captured by sequencing in a study of cytotoxic CD8 clonotypes in ibrutinib-treated CLL. The method was immunoSEQ multiplex PCR; TCRdb's version includes in-frame clones alone and lacks a portion of them. The sample contains just over 200,000 clones, more than 75% of which appear only once. The germline V gene has CDR1 PRHDT and CDR2 FYEKMQ (reference sequence). The CDR3 has 14 residues. The junction had 5 bases not matched to a gene; V was cut back by 5 bases and J by 5 bases. This clone has just one count. Sample: PBMCs, taken after 12 months of ibrutinib treatment. V gene TRBV13 combines with J gene TRBJ2-5, with 10 bases matching TRBD1. This TCR was recovered from a human donor with chronic lymphocytic leukemia. This CDR3 is CASSQGQGKETQYF. In DNA form, the CDR3 reads TGTGCCAGCAGCCAGGGACAGGGGAAGGAGACCCAGTACTTC.